This passage covers 2 T cell receptor beta chains from one sample sequenced in a study of blood T cell repertoires in COVID-19. Assay used: immunoSEQ multiplex PCR; TCRdb lists only in-frame clones, some missing. The sample contains 150,000 to 200,000 clones, about 80% of which appear only once. The sample taken for sequencing was PBMCs or T cells enriched from blood (not recorded which). These receptors all stem from a woman in her sixties who had recovered from COVID-19.

The genes are TRBV15 and TRBJ2-3; 10 bases line up with TRBD1. Germline CDR1 reads LNHNV; CDR2 reads YYDKDF (reference sequence). The CDR3 has 15 amino acids. Germline trimming cut 1 base from V and 6 bases from J; bases unmatched to any gene: 4. The CDR3 protein is CATSRVGQGTDTQYF. In DNA form, the CDR3 reads TGTGCCACCAGCAGAGTGGGACAGGGGACGGATACGCAGTATTTT.

V and J are TRBV4-1 and TRBJ1-5, with a weak D call TRBD1 (6 bases). This CDR3 is built from 16 residues. Germline loops: CDR1 MGHRA, CDR2 YSYEKL. V was cut by 5 bases and J by 0 bases, with 14 bases left in between. The CDR3: CASSGVQGYSNQPQHF. In DNA, the CDR3 is TGCGCCAGCAGCGGTGTCCAGGGGTATAGCAATCAGCCCCAGCATTTT.